This passage covers 32 T cell receptor beta chains from one sample sequenced in a study of a mutant IDH1 vaccine in newly diagnosed glioma. Their antigens are not known. The protocol was immunoSEQ multiplex PCR, while the TCRdb copy is restricted to in-frame clones and leaves out a portion. This table holds about 25,000 clones, approximately 80% found once. The sample's time point: week 5, during vaccination. It was 300 ug of mutant IDH1 20-mer peptide that made up each vaccine dose, given with topical imiquimod. The starting material was PBMCs, obtained from a glioma patient whose treatment included an IDH1 peptide vaccine. These receptors were taken from a man aged 35 to 55 with glioma.

The chain joins TRBV11-2 to TRBJ2-3; D possibly matches TRBD1 or TRBD2 (5 bases each). Germline CDR1 reads SGHAT; CDR2 reads FQNNGV. This CDR3 region has 12 residues. The V end was cut by 5 bases, the J end by 9 bases, with 12 bases between. In nucleotides, the CDR3 is TGTGCCAGCAGCGTTACCGGGACGACGCAGTATTTT. This translates into CASSVTGTTQYF.

This rearrangement joins TRBV5-1 to TRBJ1-5, with D perhaps TRBD1 (6 bases). This CDR3 is 15 amino acids long. Germline values: CDR1 SGHRS, CDR2 YFSETQ. Trimming removed 4 bases from V and 3 bases from J, with 14 bases in between. CDR3 DNA: TGCGCCAGCAGCCCGGATGGACAGAACAATCAGCCCCAGCATTTT. Protein: CASSPDGQNNQPQHF.

The genes are TRBV27 and TRBJ2-3; 9 bases match TRBD2. The CDR3 length is 15 residues. The germline V gene encodes CDR1 MNHEY and CDR2 SMNVEV (reference sequence). J was trimmed by 1 base and V by 3 bases; bases with no gene match: 2. CDR3 DNA sequence: TGTGCCAGCAGTTTTGTAGCGGGGGGCACAGATACGCAGTATTTT. Encoded protein: CASSFVAGGTDTQYF.

The V gene is TRBV11-2, the J gene TRBJ2-1; the D is unclear. Trimming pared 1 base from V and 4 bases from J, leaving 2 bases between. Germline CDR1 and CDR2: SGHAT and FQNNGV. The CDR3 sequence is 12 residues long. CDR3 in amino acids: CASSLGYNEQFF. Written as DNA, the CDR3 is TGTGCCAGCAGCTTAGGGTACAATGAGCAGTTCTTC.

The chain links TRBV7-2 to TRBJ1-4; D gene ambiguous. The germline V and J ends were trimmed by 4 bases and 8 bases, with 20 bases remaining between them. The CDR3 has 16 residues. The germline gives CDR1 SGHTA, CDR2 FQGNSA. In DNA form, the CDR3 reads TGTGCCAGCAGCTCTGACATGACCGGAAAAAGGGAAAAACTGTTTTTT. This gives the protein CASSSDMTGKREKLFF.

The chain couples TRBV4-1 to TRBJ2-7, with 12 bases matching TRBD2. This CDR3 is 17 amino acids long. Germline lookup yields CDR1 MGHRA and CDR2 YSYEKL. V was pared by 0 bases and J by 6 bases, with 9 bases of the junction left unmatched. The CDR3 DNA reads as TGCGCCAGCAGCCAAGAGCTAGCGGGAGGGCCTGGATGCGAGCAGTACTTC. As protein: CASSQELAGGPGCEQYF.

The chain is built from TRBV5-1 and TRBJ2-7; D is possibly TRBD1 (5 bases). Germline CDR1 and CDR2: SGHRS and YFSETQ. With 0 bases removed from V and 5 bases from J, the gap between germline ends came to 6 bases. The CDR3 consists of 12 residues. This CDR3 is CASSLVGDEQYV. CDR3 bases: TGCGCCAGCAGCTTGGTAGGGGACGAGCAGTACGTC.

The chain combines TRBV5-1 with TRBJ2-1; D is possibly TRBD2 (6 bases). This CDR3 is 15 amino acids long. Trimming took off 0 bases at V and 3 bases at J, with 10 bases between the two ends. CDR1 is SGHRS and CDR2 is YFSETQ in the germline V gene. CDR3 coding DNA: TGCGCCAGCAGCTTGGAAGCGGGTATCTACAATGAGCAGTTCTTC. Translation: CASSLEAGIYNEQFF.

A note on this clone: This sample includes further DNA sequences coding for the same CDR3. V and J are TRBV7-7 and TRBJ2-2; D remains ambiguous. CDR3 length: 13 residues. Germline-derived CDR1 and CDR2 are SSHAT and FNYEAQ (reference sequence). V lost 5 bases and J lost 1, with 5 bases in between. In nucleotides, the CDR3 is TGTGCCAGCAGCCCTGGGAACACCGGGGAGCTGTTTTTT. It translates to CASSPGNTGELFF.

This chain uses TRBV6-1 with TRBJ1-5; 7 nucleotides line up with TRBD1. Germline CDR1 MNHNS, CDR2 SASEGT. Trimming removed 4 bases from V and 2 bases from J; junction bases left unmatched: 2. This CDR3 comprises 14 residues. CDR3 sequence (DNA): TGTGCCAGCAGTGGGCAGGGGGGCAATCAGCCCCAGCATTTT. Protein sequence: CASSGQGGNQPQHF.

This chain connects TRBV28 to TRBJ2-5; no clear D. The V gene lost 7 bases and the J gene lost 5 bases, with 17 bases spanning the gap. CDR1 is MDHEN, CDR2 SYDVKM, per germline. The CDR3 is 14 residues long. CDR3 DNA sequence: TGTGCCAGCACAACTCTAAGTTGGGCGGAGACCCAGTACTTC. Residues: CASTTLSWAETQYF.

V is TRBV5-4 and J is TRBJ2-7; 11 bases are a match to TRBD2. V shed 8 bases, J shed 5 bases, and the junction held 18 bases outside the gene matches. Germline V CDR1 and CDR2: SGHNT, YYREEE (reference sequence). CDR3 length: 17 amino acids. CDR3 region: CARGRAGTSGGVNEQYV. As DNA, the CDR3 is TGTGCCAGGGGTCGAGCCGGGACTAGCGGAGGGGTGAACGAGCAGTACGTC.

This chain links TRBV6-6 with TRBJ1-5; D not resolved. The V and J ends lost 5 bases and 0 bases respectively, with 8 bases between them. The CDR3 runs to 14 residues. Looked up from germline, CDR1 is MNHNY and CDR2 is SVGAGI (reference sequence). The CDR3 loop reads CASSASDSNQPQHF. The CDR3 DNA reads TGTGCCAGCAGTGCCTCAGATAGCAATCAGCCCCAGCATTTT.

The rearrangement links TRBV19 to TRBJ2-5; D unresolved. Germline loops: CDR1 LNHDA, CDR2 SQIVND (reference sequence). V was cut by 5 bases and J by 5 bases, with 12 bases left in between. The CDR3 extends over 13 amino acids. The CDR3 DNA reads TGTGCCAGTAGTCGATATTCAGCGGAGACCCAGTACTTC. Encoded protein: CASSRYSAETQYF.

The genes are TRBV6-5 and TRBJ2-1, with 11 positions matching TRBD2. Losses at the gene ends were 6 bases for V and 10 bases for J; bases not matched to a gene: 5. Germline lookup yields CDR1 MNHEY and CDR2 SVGAGI. The CDR3 covers 13 residues. CDR3 region: CASRTSGTREQFF. CDR3 nucleotide sequence: TGTGCCAGCAGGACTAGCGGGACTCGGGAGCAGTTCTTC.

The chain recombines TRBV5-1 with TRBJ2-5; D tentatively reads TRBD1 or TRBD2 (5 bases each). Germline CDR1 reads SGHRS; CDR2 reads YFSETQ. This CDR3 is built from 16 residues. Between the trimmed V and J ends, which lost 0 bases and 1 base, there was a span of 13 bases. The CDR3 spells CASSLAVGTGQETQYF. CDR3 sequence (DNA): TGCGCCAGCAGCTTGGCCGTCGGGACGGGCCAAGAGACCCAGTACTTC.

The V call is TRBV11-3, the J call TRBJ2-5, with 8 bases lining up with TRBD1. Germline V CDR1 and CDR2: SGHNT, YENEEA. With 0 bases clipped from V and 4 bases from J, the junction kept 4 bases outside the gene matches. The CDR3 runs 15 residues. The chain's CDR3 is CASSLEGQVVETQYF. In nucleotides, the CDR3 is TGTGCCAGCAGCTTAGAGGGACAGGTAGTAGAGACCCAGTACTTC.

V gene TRBV5-6 combines with J gene TRBJ2-7, with 7 positions matching TRBD1. Germline lookup yields CDR1 SGHDT and CDR2 YYEEEE. The V gene end was trimmed by 4 bases and the J gene end by 7 bases; junction bases not matched to a gene: 14. CDR3 length: 15 amino acids. CDR3 DNA sequence: TGTGCCAGCAGCATGCCCGGGACAGCCTTGGGGGAGCAGTACTTC. Translating gives CASSMPGTALGEQYF.

The V gene is TRBV5-6, the J gene TRBJ2-3, with a weak D call TRBD2 (6 bases). The CDR3 has 15 amino acids. The V and J ends lost 0 bases and 0 bases respectively, with 8 bases between them. Germline loops: CDR1 SGHDT, CDR2 YYEEEE. CDR3 loop: CASSLAAGSTDTQYF. The DNA for the CDR3 is TGTGCCAGCAGCTTGGCCGCGGGGAGCACAGATACGCAGTATTTT.

In DNA form, the CDR3 reads TGTGCCAGCAGCTTGGGACAGGGATCCTACGAGCAGTACGTC. As protein: CASSLGQGSYEQYV. This chain links TRBV5-4 with TRBJ2-7; 7 positions match TRBD1. Trimming took 0 bases from V and 1 from J; bases not matched to a gene: 1. The CDR3 has 14 residues. CDR1 is SGHNT and CDR2 is YYREEE in the germline V gene (reference sequence).

The chain is built from TRBV6-4 and TRBJ2-1; tentative D call: TRBD2 (6 bases). Germline V gene lookup returns CDR1 MRHNA and CDR2 SNTAGT. This CDR3 has 14 amino acids. V was pared by 5 bases and J by 10 bases, with 18 bases between. The CDR3 bases are TGTGCCAGCAGTATTGGGGGGAGTCCCAACGAGCAGTTCTTC. It yields the protein CASSIGGSPNEQFF.

This clone was detected a few times. The rearrangement joins TRBV6-5 to TRBJ2-1; D is unclear. CDR1 and CDR2 from the germline V gene are MNHEY and SVGAGI. The CDR3 is 15 amino acids. The germline V and J ends were trimmed by 0 bases and 9 bases, with 15 bases remaining between them. The CDR3 bases are TGTGCCAGCAGTTACTCGAGTAAGGTAGGCGGTGAGCAGTTCTTC. Translating gives CASSYSSKVGGEQFF.

V usage is TRBV10-2 and J usage is TRBJ2-5; 7 bases are a match to TRBD1. Trimming cost V 6 bases and J 5 bases; bases outside gene matches: 6. This CDR3 region has 13 residues. Per germline, CDR1 WSHSY and CDR2 SAAADI. The CDR3 loop is CASSSDRVETQYF. As DNA, the CDR3 is TGCGCCAGCAGCTCAGACAGGGTTGAGACCCAGTACTTC.

The chain recombines TRBV27 with TRBJ2-5; 16 bases are shared with TRBD2. Germline CDR1 is MNHEY and CDR2 is SMNVEV (reference sequence). V lost 6 bases, J lost 2 bases, and 21 bases stayed unmatched. This CDR3 has 22 residues. The CDR3 sequence is CASSITPPGEGLAGGGQETQYF. CDR3 in DNA: TGTGCCAGCAGCATAACCCCTCCGGGCGAGGGACTAGCGGGAGGGGGGCAAGAGACCCAGTACTTC.

The J gene is TRBJ1-4, the V gene TRBV7-2; no clear D gene. Per germline, CDR1 SGHTA and CDR2 FQGNSA. CDR3 length equals 15 residues. Trimming took off 3 bases at V and 1 base at J, with 9 bases between the two ends. The CDR3 sequence: CASSLGYGTNEKLFF. DNA for the CDR3: TGTGCCAGCAGCTTGGGATACGGAACTAATGAAAAACTGTTTTTT.

The gene calls are TRBV11-2 and TRBJ2-1; TRBD2 might be the D (6 bases). This CDR3 region has 15 residues. The germline V gene has CDR1 SGHAT and CDR2 FQNNGV. The V and J ends lost 5 bases and 4 bases respectively, with 15 bases between them. CDR3 residues: CASSATLATYNEQFF. The CDR3 region has the DNA TGTGCCAGCAGCGCAACGCTAGCGACTTACAATGAGCAGTTCTTC.

The V call is TRBV28, the J call TRBJ2-1, with TRBD2 identical over 14 bases. The CDR3 totals 19 residues. Per germline, CDR1 MDHEN and CDR2 SYDVKM. Trimming took 3 bases from V and 6 from J; bases not matched to a gene: 13. The CDR3 reads CASSFISPGLAGALNEQFF. The CDR3 DNA sequence: TGTGCCAGCAGTTTTATATCCCCGGGACTAGCGGGGGCCCTCAATGAGCAGTTCTTC.

The V call is TRBV14, the J call TRBJ2-5; TRBD2 matches 9 bases. Trimming cost V 0 bases and J 9 bases; bases outside gene matches: 17. Germline V lookup: CDR1 SGHDN, CDR2 FVKESK. This CDR3 has 18 residues. In nucleotides, the CDR3 is TGTGCCAGCAGCCAAGACGAGGCATGCGGGAGGGGGAATCGGGCCCAGTACTTC. Translated, it gives CASSQDEACGRGNRAQYF.

The chain combines TRBV6-1 with TRBJ2-5; D possibly corresponds to TRBD1 (6 bases). The CDR3 loop spans 15 amino acids. Germline lookup yields CDR1 MNHNS and CDR2 SASEGT. The V gene lost 5 bases and the J gene lost 3 bases, with 16 bases spanning the gap. CDR3 sequence: CASSTGDIMEETQYF. CDR3 nucleotides: TGTGCCAGCAGTACTGGGGACATCATGGAAGAGACCCAGTACTTC.

V and J are TRBV19 and TRBJ2-1, with D possibly matching TRBD2 (6 bases). Trimming removed 6 bases from V and 1 base from J, with 19 bases in between. There are 17 residues in the CDR3. Germline V CDR1 and CDR2: LNHDA, SQIVND (reference sequence). The CDR3 DNA reads as TGTGCCAGTAGCCGAAGTTTGCGGGAAGGATCCTACAATGAGCAGTTCTTC. It codes for CASSRSLREGSYNEQFF.

V is TRBV4-2 and J is TRBJ1-6; 9 bases match TRBD1. Germline V gene data show CDR1 as LGHNA and CDR2 as YNFKEQ. Trimming at V came to 8 bases and at J to 10 bases, leaving 6 bases not matched to a gene. The CDR3 is 13 amino acids. The CDR3: CASSGQGKSPLHF. The DNA for the CDR3 is TGTGCCAGCTCCGGACAGGGGAAATCACCCCTCCACTTT.

J is TRBJ1-2 and V is TRBV4-2, with 10 nucleotides matching TRBD1. The germline gives CDR1 LGHNA, CDR2 YNFKEQ. The trim removed 5 bases at V and 0 bases at J, leaving 6 bases unmatched. The CDR3 is 16 amino acids. This chain's CDR3 is CASSYRQGATNYGYTF. DNA of the CDR3: TGTGCCAGCAGCTATCGACAGGGGGCGACTAACTATGGCTACACCTTC.